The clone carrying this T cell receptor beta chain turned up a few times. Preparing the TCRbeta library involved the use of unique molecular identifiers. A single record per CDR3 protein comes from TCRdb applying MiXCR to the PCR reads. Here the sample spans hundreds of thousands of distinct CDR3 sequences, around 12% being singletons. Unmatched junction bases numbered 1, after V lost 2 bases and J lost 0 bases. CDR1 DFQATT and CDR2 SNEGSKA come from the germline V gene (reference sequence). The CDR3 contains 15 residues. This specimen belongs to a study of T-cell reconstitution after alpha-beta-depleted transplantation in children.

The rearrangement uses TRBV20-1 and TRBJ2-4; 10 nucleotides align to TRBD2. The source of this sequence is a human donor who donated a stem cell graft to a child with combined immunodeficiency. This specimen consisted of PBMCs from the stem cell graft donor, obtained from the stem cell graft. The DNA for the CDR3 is TGCAGTGCTAGAAGACTAGCGGGAGCCAAAAACATTCAGTACTTC. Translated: CSARRLAGAKNIQYF.